This TCR beta chain is from a study of molecular identifiers for immune sequencing clone quantification. Worth noting for this clonotype: A much larger clone is a single base away; this may be a read error. Given the absence of the conserved phenylalanine or tryptophan at the CDR3 end, a read error is likely.

TCRdb independently ran MiXCR on the PCR reads; one entry per CDR3 protein. Found here are 490,000 or so distinct CDR3 sequences, 20% to 25% of them singletons; the top ten hold under 0.85%. V was trimmed by 6 bases and J by 4 bases, leaving 21 bases between them. Looked up from germline, CDR1 is MNHEY and CDR2 is SVGAGI. The CDR3 extends over 16 amino acids. V usage is TRBV6-5 and J usage is TRBJ1-1, with no clear D. The specimen sequenced was naive CD8+ T cells from blood, with Jurkat cell RNA spiked in. Sample subset: FACS-sorted CD8+CD4-CCR7+CD45RA+ naive T cells. This TCR came from a human donor in good health. Some libraries in this study had Jurkat cell RNA spiked in. Written as DNA, the CDR3 is TGTGCCAGCAGGACCGGCAGTCTTGGTGGAGGCACTGAAGCTTTCCTT. Translation gives CASRTGSLGGGTEAFL.